This section outlines one T cell receptor beta chain sequence together with its context. Its antigen is currently unknown. Anyone with autoimmune disease history or systemic immunosuppression was excluded. The record originates from a study of OX40 agonist ivuxolimab in advanced cancers. Across the whole study: Ivuxolimab was administered intravenously to patients at 0.01 to 10 mg/kg every 2 weeks. Earlier treatment with anti-PD-1, anti-PD-L1 or anti-CTLA-4 was permitted, and roughly 42% had received some. Regarding the study as a whole: There were, on average, more expanded clones in CD8+ T cells than in CD4+.

Trimming removed 0 bases at V and 0 bases at J, with 6 bases between. CDR1 is SGHNT, CDR2 YENEEA, per germline. This CDR3 is 14 amino acids long. Assay used: immunoSEQ multiplex PCR; TCRdb lists only in-frame clones, some missing. The data hold tens of thousands of clones, with around nine tenths observed a single time. The TCR sequence derives from an adult with an advanced solid tumor such as melanoma, head and neck, liver or kidney cancer. The chain combines TRBV11-3 with TRBJ2-7; D not resolved. Sequencing used CD4+ or CD8+ T cells sorted from blood, obtained in a trial of the OX40 agonist ivuxolimab. The CDR3 DNA follows: TGTGCCAGCAGCTTAGAGGTGGACTCCTACGAGCAGTACTTC. Protein: CASSLEVDSYEQYF.